This T cell receptor (beta chain) was identified during a study of shared T cell receptors in the human thymus. TCRdb's table, derived via immunoSEQ multiplex PCR, lists solely in-frame clones and lacks some. The sample holds fewer than 700,000 clones; around nine tenths are singletons and the top ten take around 0.01%. The CDR3 has 18 amino acids. Germline assignment: CDR1 KGHSH and CDR2 LQKENI. The J segment lost 6 bases and the V segment lost 2 bases, leaving 16 bases of the junction unmatched. These data also featured in a second study, about human thymus T cells. That work contributes: The source of the thymus tissue was resections taken during corrective heart surgery. Related research found strongly overlapping thymic repertoires in unrelated individuals.

The sequencing sample was made of thymocytes. The chain recombines TRBV18 with TRBJ2-1; TRBD2 aligns across 7 bases. The sequence was collected from a boy in the first two years of life with a congenital heart defect. The CDR3 nucleotides are TGTGCCAGCTCACCAAGAGACGGGGTTGGAGCGGGATTCAATGAGCAGTTCTTC. It encodes CASSPRDGVGAGFNEQFF.